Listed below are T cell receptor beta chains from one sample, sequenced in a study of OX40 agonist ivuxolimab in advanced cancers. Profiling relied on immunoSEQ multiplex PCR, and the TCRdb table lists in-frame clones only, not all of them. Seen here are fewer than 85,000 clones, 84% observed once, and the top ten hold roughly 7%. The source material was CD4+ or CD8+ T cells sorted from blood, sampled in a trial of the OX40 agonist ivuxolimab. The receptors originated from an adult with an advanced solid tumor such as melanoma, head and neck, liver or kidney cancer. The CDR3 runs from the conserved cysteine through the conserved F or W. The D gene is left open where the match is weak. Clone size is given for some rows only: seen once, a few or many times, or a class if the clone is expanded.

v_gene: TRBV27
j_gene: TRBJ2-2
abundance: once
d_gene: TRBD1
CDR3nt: TGTGCCAGCAGTTTCACAGGGGGTGCACTATTTGAGACCGGGGAGCTGTTTTTT
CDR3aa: CASSFTGGALFETGELFF

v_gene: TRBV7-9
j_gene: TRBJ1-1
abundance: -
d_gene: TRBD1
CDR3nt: TGTGCCAGCAGCTTTGGCGGGGACAGAATTCTCACTGAAGCTTTCTTT
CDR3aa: CASSFGGDRILTEAFF

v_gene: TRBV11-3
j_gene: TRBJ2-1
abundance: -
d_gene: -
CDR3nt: TGTGCCAGCAGCCCCGACGACGGAGTGGATGAGCAGTTCTTC
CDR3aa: CASSPDDGVDEQFF

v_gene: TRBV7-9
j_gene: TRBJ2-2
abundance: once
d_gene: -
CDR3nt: TGTGCCAGCAGGTCCACCGGGGAGCTGTTTTTT
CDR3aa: CASRSTGELFF

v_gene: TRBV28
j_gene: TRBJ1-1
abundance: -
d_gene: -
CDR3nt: TGTGCCAGCACCGTGGGGGGCTTTAACACTGAAGCTTTCTTT
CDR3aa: CASTVGGFNTEAFF

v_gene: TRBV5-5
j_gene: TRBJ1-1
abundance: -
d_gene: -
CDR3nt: TGTGCCAGCAGCTTGGCCTTACATCTGGAAGCTTTCTTT
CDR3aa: CASSLALHLEAFF

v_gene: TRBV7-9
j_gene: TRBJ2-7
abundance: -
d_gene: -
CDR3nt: TGTGCCAGCAGCCCCAGCCTCTACGAGCAGTACTTC
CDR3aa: CASSPSLYEQYF

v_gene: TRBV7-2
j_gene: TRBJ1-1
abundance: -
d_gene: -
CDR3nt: TGTGCCAGCAGCCGTACAGGGTGGACTGAAGCTTTCTTT
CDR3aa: CASSRTGWTEAFF

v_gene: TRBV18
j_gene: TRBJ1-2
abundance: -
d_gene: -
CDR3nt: TGTGCCAGCTCACCACTAGGGCAGAAGACCTATGGCTACACCTTC
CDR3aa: CASSPLGQKTYGYTF

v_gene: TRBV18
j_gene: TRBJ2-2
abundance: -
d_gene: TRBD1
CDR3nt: TGTGCCAGCTCAATGCCTGACAGGGGACACACCGGGGAGCTGTTTTTT
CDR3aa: CASSMPDRGHTGELFF

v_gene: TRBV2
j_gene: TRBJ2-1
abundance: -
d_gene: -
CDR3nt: TGTGCCAGCAGTAAGACCAGGGGCTTAAAAAATGAGCAGTTCTTC
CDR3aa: CASSKTRGLKNEQFF

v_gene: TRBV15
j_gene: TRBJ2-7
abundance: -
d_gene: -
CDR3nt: TGTGCCACCAGCAGAGATGATGCGGGGCGGTACGAGCAGTACTTC
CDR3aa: CATSRDDAGRYEQYF

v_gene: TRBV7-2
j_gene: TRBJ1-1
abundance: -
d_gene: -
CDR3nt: TGTGCCAGCAGCTTAGTGGCCCGGGGGTGGACTGAAGCTTTCTTT
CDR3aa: CASSLVARGWTEAFF

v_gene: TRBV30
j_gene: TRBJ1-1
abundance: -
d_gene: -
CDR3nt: TGTGCCTGGAGTGTCTTTAAAGGTGAAGCTTTCTTT
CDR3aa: CAWSVFKGEAFF

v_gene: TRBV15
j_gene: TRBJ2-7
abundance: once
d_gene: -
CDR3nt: TGTGCCACCAGCAGAGCGGACGAGCAGTACTTC
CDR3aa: CATSRADEQYF

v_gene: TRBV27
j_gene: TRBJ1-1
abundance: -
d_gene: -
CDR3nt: TGTGCCAGCAGTTTATCTATGACAGGGAACACTGAAGCTTTCTTT
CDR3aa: CASSLSMTGNTEAFF

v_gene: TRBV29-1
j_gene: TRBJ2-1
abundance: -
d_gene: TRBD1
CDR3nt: TGCAGCGTTGAGGGCCAGGGGGCAGCCTACAATGAGCAGTTCTTC
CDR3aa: CSVEGQGAAYNEQFF

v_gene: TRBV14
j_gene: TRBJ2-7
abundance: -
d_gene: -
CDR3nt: TGTGCCAGCAGCCTCGGGACTTCCCCCAGGTACGAGCAGTACTTC
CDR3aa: CASSLGTSPRYEQYF

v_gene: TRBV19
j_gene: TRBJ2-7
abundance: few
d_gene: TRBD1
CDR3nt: TGTGCCAGTAGTATGAGGTTCTTGGGGACAGGGTTCTACGAGCAGTACTTC
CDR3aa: CASSMRFLGTGFYEQYF

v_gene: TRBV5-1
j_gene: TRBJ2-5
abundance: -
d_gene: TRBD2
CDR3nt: TGCGCCAGCAGCTTGGTAGCGGGGGGACAAGAGACCCAGTACTTC
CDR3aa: CASSLVAGGQETQYF

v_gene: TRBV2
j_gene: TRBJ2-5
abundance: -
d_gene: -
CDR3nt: TGTGCCAGCAGTGAAACAGAAGAGACCCAGTACTTC
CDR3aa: CASSETEETQYF

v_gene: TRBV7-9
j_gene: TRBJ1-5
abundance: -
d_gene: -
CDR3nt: TGTGCCAGCAGCCTAGGGCTTAATCAGCCCCAGCATTTT
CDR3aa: CASSLGLNQPQHF

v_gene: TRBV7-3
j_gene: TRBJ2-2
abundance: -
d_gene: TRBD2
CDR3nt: TGTGCCAGCAGCTTCACCGGGACTAGCGGGAGAGGAGGGGAGCTGTTTTTT
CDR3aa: CASSFTGTSGRGGELFF

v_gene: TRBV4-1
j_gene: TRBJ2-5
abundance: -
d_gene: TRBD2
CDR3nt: TGCGCCAGCAGCCAGGCTAGCGGGAGGGCGGTAGAGACCCAGTACTTC
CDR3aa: CASSQASGRAVETQYF

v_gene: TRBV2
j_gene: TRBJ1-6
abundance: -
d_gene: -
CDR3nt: TGTGCCAGCAGTGTCGGGAGACAGTCTAATTCACCCCTCCACTTT
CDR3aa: CASSVGRQSNSPLHF

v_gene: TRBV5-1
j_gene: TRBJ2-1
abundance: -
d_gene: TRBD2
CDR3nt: TGCGCCAGCAGCTCGGGACTAGCGGACAATGAGCAGTTCTTC
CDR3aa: CASSSGLADNEQFF

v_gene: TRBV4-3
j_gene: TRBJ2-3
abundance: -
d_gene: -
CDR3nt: TGCGCCAGCAGCCAAGAGGTTAGCGGAGCCGGAGATACGCAGTATTTT
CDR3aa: CASSQEVSGAGDTQYF

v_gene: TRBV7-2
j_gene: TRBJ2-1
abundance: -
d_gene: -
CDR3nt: TGTGCCAGCAGCTTAGAGACTTCTATCGCGTATGAGCAGTTCTTC
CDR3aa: CASSLETSIAYEQFF

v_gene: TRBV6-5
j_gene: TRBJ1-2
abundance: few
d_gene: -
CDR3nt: TGTGCCAGCAGTTACGACTTATTCTATGGCTACACCTTC
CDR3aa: CASSYDLFYGYTF

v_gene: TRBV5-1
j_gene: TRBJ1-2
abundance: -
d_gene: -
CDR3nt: TGCGCCAGCAGCTCCCGGGACACTATCTATGGCTACACCTTC
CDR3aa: CASSSRDTIYGYTF

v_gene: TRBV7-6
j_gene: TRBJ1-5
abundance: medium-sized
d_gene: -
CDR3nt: TGTGCCAGCAGCTTAGTACCGGCAAATCAGCCCCAGCATTTT
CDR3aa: CASSLVPANQPQHF

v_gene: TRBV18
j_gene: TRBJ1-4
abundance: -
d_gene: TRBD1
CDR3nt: TGTGCCAGCTCACCCCCGGGGACAGCGCAACTATCTGAAAAACTGTTTTTT
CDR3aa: CASSPPGTAQLSEKLFF

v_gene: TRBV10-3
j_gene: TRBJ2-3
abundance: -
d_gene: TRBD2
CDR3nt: TGTGCCATCGGTCGACTAGCGGGGGGGCCGGATACGCAGTATTTT
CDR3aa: CAIGRLAGGPDTQYF

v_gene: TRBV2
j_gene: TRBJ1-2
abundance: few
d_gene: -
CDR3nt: TGTGCCAGCAGTGCCGGGCCAAGCGACTACACCTTC
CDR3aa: CASSAGPSDYTF

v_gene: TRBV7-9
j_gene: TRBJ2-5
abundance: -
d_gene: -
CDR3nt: TGTGCCAGCAGCTCGACCTACAGGTACCCCCTGGGAACCCAGTACTTC
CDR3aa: CASSSTYRYPLGTQYF

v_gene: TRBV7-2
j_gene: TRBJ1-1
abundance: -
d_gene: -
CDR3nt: TGTGCCAGCAGCTTAGTGGGGAACACTGAAGCTTTCTTT
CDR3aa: CASSLVGNTEAFF

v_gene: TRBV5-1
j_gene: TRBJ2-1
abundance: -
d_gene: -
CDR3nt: TGCGCCAGCAGTCCCGGGGGCTGGGACAATGAGCAGTTCTTC
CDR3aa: CASSPGGWDNEQFF

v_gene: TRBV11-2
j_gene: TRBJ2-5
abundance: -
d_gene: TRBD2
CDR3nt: TGTGCCAGCGGGCGGGAGAAGCAGTACTTC
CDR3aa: CASGREKQYF

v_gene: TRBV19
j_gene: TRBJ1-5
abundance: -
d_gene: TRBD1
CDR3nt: TGTGCCACTGCAGACAGGGGTGTTAATCAGCCCCAGCATTTT
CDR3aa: CATADRGVNQPQHF

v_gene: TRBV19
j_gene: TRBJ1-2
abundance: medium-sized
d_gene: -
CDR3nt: TGTGCCAGTAGTATATACAGTAATAACTATGGCTACACCTTC
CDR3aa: CASSIYSNNYGYTF

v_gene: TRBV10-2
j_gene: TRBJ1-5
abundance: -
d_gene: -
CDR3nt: TGCGCCAGCAGTGACGAGGGTTCGGGCAATCAGCCCCAGCATTTT
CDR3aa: CASSDEGSGNQPQHF

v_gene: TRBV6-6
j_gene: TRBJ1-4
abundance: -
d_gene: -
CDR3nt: TGTGCCAGCAGTCCGAGAGCTAATGAAAAACTGTTTTTT
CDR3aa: CASSPRANEKLFF

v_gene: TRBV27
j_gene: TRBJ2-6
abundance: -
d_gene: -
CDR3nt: TGTGCCAGCAGTCGGAGGGAAGTTGAATTTGGGGCCAACGTCCTGACTTTC
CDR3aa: CASSRREVEFGANVLTF

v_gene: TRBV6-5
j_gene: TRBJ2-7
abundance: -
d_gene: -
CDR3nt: TGTGCCAGCAGGCGGGACAACACCTACGAGCAGTACTTC
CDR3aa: CASRRDNTYEQYF

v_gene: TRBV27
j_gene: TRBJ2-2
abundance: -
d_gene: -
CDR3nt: TGTGCCAGCAGTTTAGGGCAGGGCACCGGGGAGCTGTTTTTT
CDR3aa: CASSLGQGTGELFF

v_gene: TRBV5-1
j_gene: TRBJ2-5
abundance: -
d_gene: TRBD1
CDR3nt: TGCGCCAGCAGCGCCAGGGGGTCTGGAGAGACCCAGTACTTC
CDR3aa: CASSARGSGETQYF

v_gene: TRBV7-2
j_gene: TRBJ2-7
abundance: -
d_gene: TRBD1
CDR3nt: TGTGCCAGCAGCCCTTCAGGGGGCTCAGCCTACGAGCAGTACTTC
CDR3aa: CASSPSGGSAYEQYF

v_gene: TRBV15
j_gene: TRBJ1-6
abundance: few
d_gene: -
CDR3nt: TGTGCCACCAGCCTGGACCCCCTACCTGGTTCACCCCTCCACTTT
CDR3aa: CATSLDPLPGSPLHF

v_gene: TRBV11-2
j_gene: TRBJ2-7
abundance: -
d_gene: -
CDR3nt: TGTGCCAGCAGCTCGGAACTGTCCTCGAATTACGAGCAGTACTTC
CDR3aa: CASSSELSSNYEQYF

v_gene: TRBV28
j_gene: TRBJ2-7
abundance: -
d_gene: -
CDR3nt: TGTGCCAGCAGTTCCCCGCTAGCTTGGTCCTACGAGCAGTACTTC
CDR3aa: CASSSPLAWSYEQYF

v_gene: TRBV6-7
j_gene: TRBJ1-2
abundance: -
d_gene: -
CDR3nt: TGTGCCAGCAGCCCCGTGTCAGGGACGGGCAACTATGGCTACACCTTC
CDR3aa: CASSPVSGTGNYGYTF

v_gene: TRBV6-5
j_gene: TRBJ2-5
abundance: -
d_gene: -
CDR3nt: TGTGCCAGCAGTTACATCGGCTTGGGCCAAGAGACCCAGTACTTC
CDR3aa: CASSYIGLGQETQYF

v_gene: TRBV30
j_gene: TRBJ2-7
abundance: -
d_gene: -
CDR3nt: TGTGCCTGGAGGAAGGGCCCCATCGTATCCCCCTACGAGCAGTACTTC
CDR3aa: CAWRKGPIVSPYEQYF

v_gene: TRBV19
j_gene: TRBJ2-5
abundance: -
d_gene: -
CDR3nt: TGTGCCAGTAGTATCGCTCCGGGTGTGTTAGAGACCCAGTACTTC
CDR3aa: CASSIAPGVLETQYF

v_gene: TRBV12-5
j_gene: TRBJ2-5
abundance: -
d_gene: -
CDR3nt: TGTGCTAGTGGTTCCTGGGAGGAGACCCAGTACTTC
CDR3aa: CASGSWEETQYF

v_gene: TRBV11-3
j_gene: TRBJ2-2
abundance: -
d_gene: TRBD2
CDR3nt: TGTGCCAGCAGCTGGACTAGCGGGAGAACCGGGGAGCTGTTTTTT
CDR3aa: CASSWTSGRTGELFF

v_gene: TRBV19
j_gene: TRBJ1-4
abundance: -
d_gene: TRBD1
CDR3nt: TGTGCCAGTTTGGACGGCAGGGGGCCCCTGAGGGAAAAACTGTTTTTT
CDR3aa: CASLDGRGPLREKLFF

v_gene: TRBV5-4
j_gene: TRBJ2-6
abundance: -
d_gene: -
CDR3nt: TGTGCCAGCAGCTTGGCAGGGGTGGGGGCCAACGTCCTGACTTTC
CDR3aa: CASSLAGVGANVLTF

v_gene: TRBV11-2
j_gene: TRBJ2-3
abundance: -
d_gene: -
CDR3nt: TGTGCCAGCAGCTTTTACCCGGGGTTCACAGATACGCAGTATTTT
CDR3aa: CASSFYPGFTDTQYF

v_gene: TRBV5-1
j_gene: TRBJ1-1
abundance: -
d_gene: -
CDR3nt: TGCGCCAGCAGCTCCGGGGGGCCCACTGAAGCTTTCTTT
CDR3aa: CASSSGGPTEAFF